The 29 T cell receptor beta chains given below trace back to one sample, sequenced in a study of blood T cell repertoires in COVID-19. The data were produced by immunoSEQ multiplex PCR, yet TCRdb's version contains in-frame clones alone and is incomplete. Among approximately 230,000 clones listed, about 87% were seen once. Sample: peripheral blood. The receptors shown here come from a woman in her 30s with COVID-19, enrolled during active disease.

The V and J genes are TRBV5-1 and TRBJ2-1; TRBD1 is a possible D gene (5 bases). Germline lookup yields CDR1 SGHRS and CDR2 YFSETQ. The V gene lost 0 bases and the J gene lost 8 bases, with 15 bases spanning the gap. The CDR3 extends over 15 amino acids. DNA for the CDR3: TGCGCCAGCAGCTTGGTGGCAGGGTCTGGGGATGAGCAGTTCTTC. It encodes CASSLVAGSGDEQFF.

CDR3 protein: CASSPQRGGRARETQYF. CDR3 sequence (DNA): TGTGCCAGCAGCCCACAAAGGGGCGGGAGGGCCCGAGAGACCCAGTACTTC. The rearrangement uses TRBV5-5 and TRBJ2-5, with 9 positions matching TRBD2. CDR3 length: 17 amino acids. Germline trimming cut 4 bases from V and 4 bases from J; bases unmatched to any gene: 14. In germline, CDR1 is SGHKS, CDR2 YYEKEE (reference sequence).

V and J are TRBV6-5 and TRBJ2-7; tentatively, D is TRBD1 (5 bases). Germline CDR1 reads MNHEY; CDR2 reads SVGAGI. This CDR3 region has 14 residues. Trimming cost V 7 bases and J 2 bases, with 15 bases left between them. The CDR3 protein is CASTRITGPYEQYF. Written as DNA, the CDR3 is TGTGCCAGCACCCGTATAACAGGACCCTACGAGCAGTACTTC.

The rearrangement joins TRBV7-6 to TRBJ2-1; D is possibly TRBD2 (6 bases). Germline CDR1 and CDR2: SGHVS and FNYEAQ. V dropped 2 bases and J dropped 8 bases, with 19 bases sitting between them. This CDR3 has 16 residues. The CDR3, as DNA: TGTGCCAGCAGCTTACTCAAAACGGGGGTGATCGATGAGCAGTTCTTC. It encodes CASSLLKTGVIDEQFF.

This clone was counted once. V usage is TRBV4-1 and J usage is TRBJ1-4; D is possibly TRBD1 (5 bases). V lost 0 bases to trimming and J lost 5 bases, with 10 bases between them. The CDR3 has 15 amino acids. The germline V gene encodes CDR1 MGHRA and CDR2 YSYEKL. In nucleotides, the CDR3 is TGCGCCAGCAGCCAAGACAGGGTTCGGAATGAAAAACTGTTTTTT. Translating it yields CASSQDRVRNEKLFF.

The chain employs TRBV7-8 and TRBJ2-7; no firm D call. Germline CDR1 SGHVS, CDR2 FQNEAQ. There are 14 residues in the CDR3. Trimming cost V 4 bases and J 3 bases, with 13 bases left between them. The CDR3 reads CASSSTEAGYEQYF. Here the CDR3 DNA reads TGTGCCAGCAGCTCTACCGAGGCTGGCTACGAGCAGTACTTC.

V gene TRBV4-3 combines with J gene TRBJ2-2; D is undetermined. V lost 1 base, J lost 3 bases, and 12 bases lay in between. The CDR3 loop spans 16 amino acids. The germline V gene has CDR1 LGHNA and CDR2 YSLEER. This CDR3 is CASSQGLTRHTGELFF. DNA for the CDR3: TGCGCCAGCAGCCAAGGGCTCACCCGCCACACCGGGGAGCTGTTTTTT.

The J gene is TRBJ2-7, the V gene TRBV14, with 7 bases matching TRBD2. The CDR3 has 18 amino acids. The V gene end was trimmed by 4 bases and the J gene end by 0 bases; junction bases not matched to a gene: 15. Germline values: CDR1 SGHDN, CDR2 FVKESK. The chain's CDR3 is CASSRWGEGEGSSYEQYF. CDR3 sequence (DNA): TGTGCCAGCAGCCGATGGGGGGAAGGGGAGGGAAGCTCCTACGAGCAGTACTTC.

This sequence joins TRBV4-1 and TRBJ1-5; D is undetermined. Germline loops: CDR1 MGHRA, CDR2 YSYEKL. Trimming left V 1 base short and J 4 bases short, with 5 bases between. CDR3 length equals 13 residues. The CDR3 here is CASSQAVNQPQHF. CDR3 sequence (DNA): TGCGCCAGCAGCCAAGCGGTTAATCAGCCCCAGCATTTT.

The rearrangement joins TRBV4-2 to TRBJ1-4; 8 nucleotides agree with TRBD1. The CDR3 is 19 amino acids. Trimming at V came to 1 base and at J to 0 bases, leaving 10 bases not matched to a gene. Germline CDR1 and CDR2: LGHNA and YNFKEQ. In nucleotides, the CDR3 is TGTGCCAGCAGCCAAGGGGACAGGTTGTCGGGGTCAACTAATGAAAAACTGTTTTTT. This codes for CASSQGDRLSGSTNEKLFF.

This clone was seen only once. This rearrangement joins TRBV6-6 to TRBJ2-5, with D possibly TRBD1 on 5 matching bases. Germline V gives CDR1 MNHNY, CDR2 SVGAGI (reference sequence). The CDR3 consists of 15 residues. Trimming stripped 6 bases from V and 2 bases from J, with 16 bases between. CDR3 nucleotide sequence: TGTGCCAGCAGCTTCAGGGTTTTACGGCAAGAGACCCAGTACTTC. Translating it yields CASSFRVLRQETQYF.

The V call is TRBV10-3, the J call TRBJ2-5; possible D gene TRBD2, 5 bases. CDR1 is ENHRY and CDR2 is SYGVKD in the germline V gene. Trimming shortened V by 3 bases and J by 7 bases, and 12 bases separated the two germline ends. This CDR3 region has 13 residues. CDR3 in amino acids: CAISEVREGTQYF. The CDR3 coding sequence is TGTGCCATCAGTGAAGTGAGGGAAGGGACCCAGTACTTC.

This clone has a single count. The chain uses TRBV24-1 and TRBJ1-2; tentatively, D is TRBD1 (6 bases). V was shortened by 0 bases and J by 8 bases, with 12 bases between the two germline ends. CDR1 and CDR2 from the germline V gene are KGHDR and SFDVKD. The CDR3 spans 14 residues. CDR3 in amino acids: CATSDLGRGMGYTF. CDR3 bases: TGTGCCACCAGTGATTTGGGCAGGGGTATGGGCTACACCTTC.

The chain links TRBV19 to TRBJ2-1; 8 bases map to TRBD2. This CDR3 spans 15 amino acids. V gave up 2 bases and J gave up 4 bases; unmatched junction bases: 4. The V gene's germline CDR1 is LNHDA and CDR2 SQIVND (reference sequence). Here the CDR3 reads CASSISGTRYNEQFF. The CDR3 DNA is TGTGCCAGTAGTATAAGCGGGACTAGATACAATGAGCAGTTCTTC. Based on the CDR3 plus reference TRBV19 and TRBJ2-1, the full variable domain is DGGITQSPKYLFRKEGQNVTLSCEQNLNHDAMYWYRQDPGQGLRLIYYSQIVNDFQKGDIAEGYSVSREKKESFPLTVTSAQKNPTAFYLCASSISGTRYNEQFFGPGTRLTVL.

This sequence joins TRBV6-5 and TRBJ2-1, with D unresolved. Germline-derived CDR1 and CDR2 are MNHEY and SVGAGI. CDR3 length: 11 amino acids. The V and J ends lost 7 bases and 8 bases respectively, with 9 bases between them. CDR3 nucleotides: TGTGCCAGCATCCAAGCGTATGAGCAGTTCTTC. Translation gives CASIQAYEQFF.

This chain links TRBV21-1 with TRBJ2-7; TRBD1, the table's D call, was not compared with the DNA. TRBV21-1 is designated a pseudogene. This CDR3 has 18 residues. The CDR3 DNA follows: TGTGCCAGCAGCAAAGCCAGGGGGCGCAAAGGGGGTGGCTACGAGCAGTACTTC. This sequence encodes CASSKARGRKGGGYEQYF.

This chain connects TRBV7-2 to TRBJ2-5; 8 bases match TRBD1. CDR1 is SGHTA and CDR2 is FQGNSA in the germline V gene. Trimming took 5 bases from V and 2 from J; bases not matched to a gene: 16. The length of the CDR3 is 18 residues. The CDR3 bases are TGTGCCAGCAGCCCCCATCGACGGACAGGGCAGAATCAAGAGACCCAGTACTTC. Translated, it gives CASSPHRRTGQNQETQYF.

The chain is built from TRBV3-1 (or the pseudogene TRBV3-2) and TRBJ2-2, with 7 bases fitting TRBD1. Germline V lookup: CDR1 LGHDT, CDR2 YNNKEL (reference sequence). Trimming removed 4 bases from V and 5 bases from J; junction bases left unmatched: 10. The CDR3 totals 16 residues. CDR3 in DNA: TGTGCCAGCAGCCCACAGGACAGGTTTTCGACCGGGGAGCTGTTTTTT. Translated, it gives CASSPQDRFSTGELFF.

This chain uses TRBV27 with TRBJ2-4; tentative D call: TRBD2 (6 bases). V shed 5 bases and J shed 1 base, with 12 bases lying between them. Germline CDR1 is MNHEY and CDR2 is SMNVEV (reference sequence). There are 15 residues in the CDR3. The CDR3 DNA sequence: TGTGCCAGCAGTCCCTGGAGCGGGGCCAAAAACATTCAGTACTTC. Amino acid sequence: CASSPWSGAKNIQYF.

The chain employs TRBV19 and TRBJ1-5; a possible D gene is TRBD1 (6 bases). The V gene lost 2 bases and the J gene lost 5 bases, with 22 bases spanning the gap. The CDR3 is 18 amino acids. CDR1 is LNHDA, CDR2 SQIVND, per germline (reference sequence). CDR3 sequence: CASSISAPGEGSYQPQHF. The CDR3 bases are TGTGCCAGTAGTATAAGTGCCCCAGGGGAGGGGAGCTATCAGCCCCAGCATTTT.

This chain connects TRBV12-5 to TRBJ1-4; TRBD1 matches 10 bases. Germline V lookup: CDR1 LGHNT, CDR2 FRNRAP. CDR3 length equals 14 residues. The V gene end was trimmed by 5 bases and the J gene end by 6 bases; junction bases not matched to a gene: 3. The CDR3 nucleotides read TGTGCTAGTGGTCGACAGGGGGCTTATGAAAAACTGTTTTTT. Its translation: CASGRQGAYEKLFF.

This chain joins TRBV5-1 and TRBJ1-2; 7 nucleotides align to TRBD1. This CDR3 spans 13 amino acids. The germline gives CDR1 SGHRS, CDR2 YFSETQ. V shed 6 bases, J shed 6 bases, and the junction held 8 bases outside the gene matches. The CDR3 protein is CASKGGQIDGYTF. The CDR3 region has the DNA TGCGCCAGCAAGGGGGGACAGATAGATGGCTACACCTTC.

This clone came up once. The chain recombines TRBV6-2 or TRBV6-3 with TRBJ1-4, with D maybe TRBD1 (5 bases). CDR1 and CDR2 (germline): MNHEY, SVGEGT. The CDR3 extends over 15 amino acids. Trimming stripped 0 bases from V and 2 bases from J, with 7 bases between. CDR3 loop: CASSYSGGTNEKLFF. The CDR3 DNA follows: TGTGCCAGCAGTTACTCTGGGGGGACTAATGAAAAACTGTTTTTT.

This rearrangement joins TRBV6-1 to TRBJ2-7; D is possibly TRBD1 (5 bases). CDR3 length equals 12 residues. CDR1 is MNHNS, CDR2 SASEGT, per germline. Trimming left V 5 bases short and J 5 bases short, with 10 bases between. The CDR3 region is CASSPRVHEQYF. CDR3 coding DNA: TGTGCCAGCAGTCCCAGGGTCCACGAGCAGTACTTC.

The chain is built from TRBV19 and TRBJ2-3; TRBD2 agrees at 16 bases. J lost 4 bases, V lost 4 bases, and 8 bases had no gene match. Germline V gives CDR1 LNHDA, CDR2 SQIVND (reference sequence). The CDR3 consists of 18 residues. The CDR3 nucleotides read TGTGCCAGTAGTAGACTGGGGACTAGCGGGGGGGCCCCAGATACGCAGTATTTT. Its translation is CASSRLGTSGGAPDTQYF.

This chain connects TRBV24-1 to TRBJ2-1, with D perhaps TRBD1 (5 bases). CDR1 and CDR2 (germline): KGHDR, SFDVKD. V was shortened by 2 bases and J by 4 bases, with 14 bases between the two germline ends. This CDR3 has 16 residues. This chain's CDR3 is CATSDSYRTTYNEQFF. CDR3 sequence (DNA): TGTGCCACCAGTGATTCCTACAGGACCACTTACAATGAGCAGTTCTTC.

CDR3 in amino acids: CASTLPGGRGELFF. The DNA for the CDR3 is TGTGCCAGCACCCTCCCCGGGGGGCGCGGGGAGCTGTTTTTT. This chain connects TRBV28 to TRBJ2-2, with D tentatively TRBD2 (7 bases). The CDR3 is 14 amino acids. Trimming cost V 7 bases and J 7 bases, with 16 bases left between them. CDR1 is MDHEN, CDR2 SYDVKM, per germline.

This clone occurred many times. V and J are TRBV6-1 and TRBJ1-2; tentatively, D is TRBD1 (6 bases). Germline CDR1 is MNHNS and CDR2 is SASEGT. This CDR3 spans 18 amino acids. Trimming cost V 1 base and J 8 bases, with 26 bases left between them. The CDR3 nucleotides are TGTGCCAGCAGTGAAGGGGTGACGGGCGGGGGCGCTTTTATCGGCTACACCTTC. This gives the protein CASSEGVTGGGAFIGYTF.

This chain joins TRBV7-2 and TRBJ1-2; TRBD1 aligns across 7 bases. This CDR3 region has 15 residues. Trimming took 5 bases from V and 8 from J; bases not matched to a gene: 14. In germline, CDR1 is SGHTA, CDR2 FQGNSA. The CDR3 region is CASSPRATGKKGYTF. The CDR3 DNA sequence: TGTGCCAGCAGCCCCAGGGCGACAGGGAAGAAGGGCTACACCTTC. Full variable domain (missing parts from reference TRBV7-2 and TRBJ1-2): GAGVSQSPSNKVTEKGKDVELRCDPISGHTALYWYRQSLGQGLEFLIYFQGNSAPDKSGLPSDRFSAERTGGSVSTLTIQRTQQEDSAVYLCASSPRATGKKGYTFGSGTRLTVV.